This T cell receptor (beta chain) is drawn from a study of beta chain features in type 1 diabetes. Study at large: Examination of sorted cells across all samples involved around 110 million cells. Findings and limits, study-wide: When VDJ junctions were examined, type 1 diabetes patients showed fewer insertions and more deletions. TCRB CDR3 length was moderately but significantly reduced in all four CD4+ subsets of Type 1 diabetes patients. Shorter templates may be favored by PCR, equally so in patients and controls.

Stem cell-like memory, regulatory, central memory and naive CD4+ cells were sorted via CD45RO/CCR7/CD25/CD127/CD95/CD27. CDR1 and CDR2 from the germline V gene are SQVTM and ANQGSEA. The CDR3 contains 14 residues. Sequenced material consisted of expressed TCRB transcripts (all of the isolated RNA was reverse transcribed). Only in-frame clones appear in the TCRdb table, and some are missing; sequencing was by immunoSEQ multiplex PCR. The data contain about 640,000 clones, 9.5% to 15% of them singletons. A word on this clone: Its antigen remains unknown.

This chain links TRBV29-1 with TRBJ2-1; 7 positions agree with TRBD2. Sample: naive CD4+ T cells from blood. The sequence derives from a man aged 25-45 years with type 1 diabetes. CDR3 DNA sequence: TGCACCGTAGCGGGCTGGGGGTGGGGCAATGAGCAGTTCTTC. Its translation: CTVAGWGWGNEQFF.